This TCR beta chain was documented in a study of cytomegalovirus exposure and HLA in healthy donors. This clone appeared a few times. Its specificity is unknown. Study-wide results and limits: Rarity held for most TCR sequences, but there were some public TCRs that occurred in many donors. Indistinguishability led to the exclusion of some V segments, TRBV6-2 and TRBV6-3 included. Among TCR beta chains of equal frequency, HLA-associated ones were more clonally expanded in a later analysis. The authors confirmed in vitro that three CMV-associated chains were specific for CMV antigens.

This CDR3 is 15 amino acids long. V shed 1 base, J shed 10 bases, and the junction held 8 bases outside the gene matches. Germline V lookup: CDR1 SEHNR, CDR2 FQNEAQ (reference sequence). The PCR was carried out with 60 Vbeta primers and 13 Jbeta primers. Sequencing used immunoSEQ multiplex PCR; TCRdb keeps in-frame clones, though not all of them. The sample yields 95,000 to 150,000 clones, more than 60% seen once. The clonotype originates from a woman between 40 and 50 years old in good health and CMV-seronegative. The chain couples TRBV7-9 to TRBJ1-5; TRBD1 agrees at 9 bases. Sequences were obtained from PBMCs. In DNA form, the CDR3 reads TGTGCCAGCAGCTTAGTCGAAGGACAGGGGTCCCCCCAGCATTTT. Amino acid sequence: CASSLVEGQGSPQHF.